These 27 T cell receptor beta chains share one sample of origin, sequenced in a study of follicular helper T cells after annual influenza vaccination. Sequencing used immunoSEQ multiplex PCR; TCRdb keeps in-frame clones, though not all of them. The sample yields 400 to 500 clones, 80% to 90% seen once. As to time point: 2014-2015 season, pre-vaccination. Sample: CXCR5+ CD38+ circulating T follicular helper cells from blood, taken on the day of influenza vaccination. As for subset: circulating Tfh, non-naive CD4+CXCR5+PD-1+ (ICOS+CD38+ or ICOS-CD38-). The receptors derive from an adult who received the influenza vaccine.

Points on this clone: The junction does not match germline at one end; this may be a read error. This sequence joins TRBV6-1 and TRBJ2-5; TRBD2 matches 8 bases. Germline V CDR1 and CDR2: MNHNS, SASEGT. The CDR3 has 17 residues. The CDR3 DNA sequence: TGTGCCAGCAGTGAATGGAGAGGCGGGGGGCATCAAGAGGCCCAGTACTTC. This codes for CASSEWRGGGHQEAQYF.

This chain uses TRBV5-5 with TRBJ1-3, with no clear D. The V and J ends lost 2 bases and 5 bases respectively, with 5 bases between them. CDR1 and CDR2 from the germline V gene are SGHKS and YYEKEE (reference sequence). The CDR3 spans 12 residues. The CDR3 sequence: CASSFERNTIYF. The CDR3 DNA sequence: TGTGCCAGCAGCTTCGAGAGAAACACCATATATTTT.

The genes are TRBV6-1 and TRBJ1-1; 7 nucleotides align to TRBD1. The germline CDR1 and CDR2 sequences are MNHNS and SASEGT. Germline trimming cut 9 bases from V and 1 base from J; bases unmatched to any gene: 5. There are 13 residues in the CDR3. The CDR3 nucleotides read TGTGCCAGTCTTAGGACAGGGAACACTGAAGCTTTCTTT. As protein: CASLRTGNTEAFF.

The chain has TRBV5-1 and TRBJ2-3, with 12 bases aligning to TRBD2. V lost 4 bases to trimming and J lost 1 base; unmatched junction nucleotides: 13. The CDR3 spans 19 residues. The germline V gene encodes CDR1 SGHRS and CDR2 YFSETQ. The DNA for the CDR3 is TGCGCCAGCAGCCCCAGACTAGCGGGGGTGCAATGGGGCACAGATACGCAGTATTTT. This sequence encodes CASSPRLAGVQWGTDTQYF.

This chain links TRBV6-5 with TRBJ1-2; no clear D. Trimming pared 4 bases from V and 8 bases from J, leaving 8 bases between. The CDR3 consists of 11 residues. CDR1 MNHEY and CDR2 SVGAGI come from the germline V gene. CDR3 residues: CASSSGPGYTF. The CDR3 coding sequence is TGTGCCAGCAGTTCCGGGCCCGGCTACACCTTC.

The genes are TRBV5-1 and TRBJ2-5, with D tentatively TRBD2 (6 bases). CDR1 is SGHRS and CDR2 is YFSETQ in the germline V gene. The CDR3 has 15 residues. The V and J ends lost 4 bases and 1 base respectively, with 14 bases between them. CDR3 nucleotides: TGCGCCAGCAGCCCCGGCTGGGACTCCCAAGAGACCCAGTACTTC. It specifies CASSPGWDSQETQYF.

The rearrangement links TRBV7-2 to TRBJ2-2; 7 positions agree with TRBD2. Unmatched junction bases numbered 4, after V lost 4 bases and J lost 2 bases. The germline gives CDR1 SGHTA, CDR2 FQGNSA. This CDR3 has 15 amino acids. The CDR3 coding sequence is TGTGCCAGCAGCTCTCGGGACTATAACACCGGGGAGCTGTTTTTT. Protein product: CASSSRDYNTGELFF.

The chain is built from TRBV7-8 and TRBJ1-1, with D unresolved. Germline V lookup: CDR1 SGHVS, CDR2 FQNEAQ. Trimming removed 5 bases from V and 5 bases from J, with 18 bases in between. This CDR3 has 15 residues. The CDR3 DNA follows: TGTGCCAGCAGCACATCAGGTTTGTGGAAAACTGAAGCTTTCTTT. It yields the protein CASSTSGLWKTEAFF.

The genes are TRBV2 and TRBJ1-2; D gene ambiguous. Trimming removed 2 bases from V and 3 bases from J, with 7 bases in between. The CDR3 covers 13 residues. CDR1 is SNHLY, CDR2 FYNNEI, per germline. CDR3 sequence (DNA): TGTGCCAGCAGTGAAACTGATTACTATGGCTACACCTTC. Protein sequence: CASSETDYYGYTF.

This clone appeared once. V usage is TRBV5-4 and J usage is TRBJ2-2; D not certain. The germline V gene has CDR1 SGHNT and CDR2 YYREEE (reference sequence). The length of the CDR3 is 11 residues. The V gene lost 4 bases and the J gene lost 7 bases, with 5 bases spanning the gap. DNA of the CDR3: TGTGCCAGCAGCGGCCTCGGGGAGCTGTTTTTT. Its protein product is CASSGLGELFF. Supplemented by reference TRBV5-4 and TRBJ2-2, the full variable domain reads ETGVTQSPTHLIKTRGQQVTLRCSSQSGHNTVSWYQQALGQGPQFIFQYYREEENGRGNFPPRFSGLQFPNYSSELNVNALELDDSALYLCASSGLGELFFGEGSRLTVL.

The chain joins TRBV10-3 to TRBJ1-1; 7 bases fit TRBD1. Germline V gene sequence: CDR1 ENHRY, CDR2 SYGVKD. The CDR3 covers 11 residues. Trimming removed 6 bases from V and 8 bases from J; junction bases left unmatched: 3. CDR3 sequence: CAISGDREAFF. The DNA of the CDR3 is TGTGCCATCAGCGGGGACAGAGAAGCTTTCTTT.

The V and J genes are TRBV7-2 and TRBJ2-3; TRBD2 agrees at 16 bases. The V segment lost 4 bases and the J segment 0 bases; nucleotides outside the gene matches: 4. Germline V lookup: CDR1 SGHTA, CDR2 FQGNSA. The CDR3 has 18 amino acids. The CDR3 DNA reads as TGTGCCAGCAGCTCGGGACTAGCGGGGGGGCTTAGCACAGATACGCAGTATTTT. This sequence encodes CASSSGLAGGLSTDTQYF.

The chain couples TRBV29-1 to TRBJ2-6, with no clear D. The germline CDR1 and CDR2 sequences are SQVTM and ANQGSEA. The CDR3 runs 15 residues. V lost 7 bases and J 0 bases, leaving 13 bases between the germline ends. The CDR3 bases are TGCAGCGCCCGTGTAGACCCCTCTGGGGCCAACGTCCTGACTTTC. Translated: CSARVDPSGANVLTF.

This clone was counted between two and nine times. The chain has TRBV30 and TRBJ1-6; the D is unclear. V lost 5 bases, J lost 6 bases, and 11 bases lay in between. Germline V CDR1 and CDR2: GTSNPN, SVGIG (reference sequence). The CDR3 length is 13 residues. The CDR3 sequence is CAWSVTTNSPLHF. The CDR3 coding sequence is TGTGCCTGGTCGGTCACAACTAATTCACCCCTCCACTTT. The whole variable domain, remainder taken from reference TRBV30 and TRBJ1-6, is SQTIHQWPATLVQPVGSPLSLECTVEGTSNPNLYWYRQAAGRGLQLLFYSVGIGQISSEVPQNLSASRPQDRQFILSSKKLLLSDSGFYLCAWSVTTNSPLHFGNGTRLTVT.

This clone was counted a single time. V is TRBV5-1 and J is TRBJ1-1; 7 bases align to TRBD1. This CDR3 region has 15 residues. Germline CDR1 reads SGHRS; CDR2 reads YFSETQ. With V trimmed by 6 bases and J by 4 bases, 12 bases remained unmatched. This CDR3 is CASIETGKESTEAFF. For the CDR3, the DNA is TGCGCCAGCATCGAGACAGGGAAGGAGAGCACTGAAGCTTTCTTT.

This clone was detected only a few times. V usage is TRBV7-3 and J usage is TRBJ2-1; possible D gene TRBD2, 6 bases. The V gene lost 5 bases and the J gene lost 9 bases, with 17 bases spanning the gap. This CDR3 has 14 residues. Germline CDR1 and CDR2: SGHTA and FQGTGA. The CDR3 sequence is CASSPPGMGGEQFF. DNA for the CDR3: TGTGCCAGCAGCCCCCCGGGGATGGGGGGTGAGCAGTTCTTC.

The genes are TRBV2 and TRBJ1-5; no definite D call. Trimming stripped 5 bases from V and 2 bases from J, with 7 bases between. This CDR3 is built from 13 residues. The germline CDR1 and CDR2 sequences are SNHLY and FYNNEI. The CDR3 nucleotides are TGTGCCAGCAGTCCGGAGGGCAATCAGCCCCAGCATTTT. It yields the protein CASSPEGNQPQHF. The full variable domain, with the rest looked up from reference TRBV2 and TRBJ1-5, is EPEVTQTPSHQVTQMGQEVILRCVPISNHLYFYWYRQILGQKVEFLVSFYNNEISEKSEIFDDQFSVERPDGSNFTLKIRSTKLEDSAMYFCASSPEGNQPQHFGDGTRLSIL.

V is TRBV28 and J is TRBJ1-2; D is possibly TRBD1 (5 bases). Germline CDR1 reads MDHEN; CDR2 reads SYDVKM. Trimming shortened V by 3 bases and J by 4 bases, and 9 bases separated the two germline ends. This CDR3 region has 13 residues. CDR3 bases: TGTGCCAGCAGTTTGCAGGGAAGCTATGGCTACACCTTC. It translates to CASSLQGSYGYTF.

The genes are TRBV28 and TRBJ2-1; D uncertain. The V and J ends lost 2 bases and 8 bases respectively, with 10 bases between them. There are 13 residues in the CDR3. Looked up from germline, CDR1 is MDHEN and CDR2 is SYDVKM. In nucleotides, the CDR3 is TGTGCCAGCAGTTTAACCCACATGGATGAGCAGTTCTTC. Amino acids: CASSLTHMDEQFF.

The J gene is TRBJ1-5, the V gene TRBV28; weak D call: TRBD1 (5 bases). Germline V CDR1 and CDR2: MDHEN, SYDVKM. V shed 2 bases and J shed 7 bases, with 12 bases lying between them. The CDR3 runs to 14 residues. In DNA, the CDR3 is TGTGCCAGCAGTTTAGCTCAGGGAGGACAGCCCCAGCATTTT. As protein: CASSLAQGGQPQHF.

The chain carries TRBV9 and TRBJ2-5, with 11 bases that match TRBD1. This CDR3 region has 16 residues. Losses at the gene ends were 3 bases for V and 7 bases for J; bases not matched to a gene: 11. CDR1 is SGDLS and CDR2 is YYNGEE in the germline V gene. This CDR3 is CASSAYGTGGPGTQYF. The CDR3, as DNA: TGTGCCAGCAGCGCCTACGGGACAGGGGGTCCAGGGACCCAGTACTTC.

The chain employs TRBV30 and TRBJ2-1; D remains unclear. This CDR3 spans 12 amino acids. Trimming left V 5 bases short and J 6 bases short, with 11 bases between. CDR1 is GTSNPN, CDR2 SVGIG, per germline (reference sequence). CDR3 sequence: CAWGPQINEQFF. The CDR3 nucleotides are TGTGCCTGGGGACCCCAAATCAATGAGCAGTTCTTC.

The V gene is TRBV9, the J gene TRBJ2-5, with TRBD2 identical over 8 bases. The CDR3 has 16 residues. V was pared by 3 bases and J by 3 bases, with 10 bases of the junction left unmatched. The germline gives CDR1 SGDLS, CDR2 YYNGEE. CDR3 in amino acids: CASSATFGGAKETQYF. CDR3 DNA sequence: TGTGCCAGCAGCGCGACTTTCGGGGGGGCTAAAGAGACCCAGTACTTC.

The V and J genes are TRBV5-1 and TRBJ2-2; 9 positions match TRBD2. The CDR3 is 14 residues long. CDR1 SGHRS and CDR2 YFSETQ come from the germline V gene. Trimming at V came to 3 bases and at J to 5 bases, leaving 2 bases not matched to a gene. CDR3 DNA: TGCGCCAGCAGCTCAGGACTAGCGACCGGGGAGCTGTTTTTT. Translated, it gives CASSSGLATGELFF.

This clone appeared a single time. The chain has TRBV30 and TRBJ1-2; TRBD1 aligns across 7 bases. The germline gives CDR1 GTSNPN, CDR2 SVGIG (reference sequence). After removal of 4 bases from V and 2 bases from J, the junction contained 13 bases not matched to a gene. This CDR3 is 16 amino acids long. As DNA, the CDR3 is TGTGCCTGGACCCCCGGTAAGGGGGCCGTAAACTATGGCTACACCTTC. It is translated as CAWTPGKGAVNYGYTF.

This clone was counted a few times. The genes are TRBV15 and TRBJ1-6; D gene unclear. This CDR3 is 12 amino acids long. V was trimmed by 5 bases and J by 5 bases, leaving 4 bases between them. In germline, CDR1 is LNHNV, CDR2 YYDKDF (reference sequence). In nucleotides, the CDR3 is TGTGCCACCAGCTTCCATAATTCACCCCTCCACTTT. This codes for CATSFHNSPLHF.

Of note for this clone: One junction end disagrees with the germline gene, perhaps due to a read error. Other DNA sequences from this sample encode an identical CDR3 as well. The rearrangement joins TRBV6-5 to TRBJ2-3; D call uncertain. The germline gives CDR1 MNHEY, CDR2 SVGAGI. The length of the CDR3 is 15 residues. In DNA, the CDR3 is TGTGCCAGTAGTTACTCCCCAGGCCCTACAGATACGCAGTATTTT. It translates to CASSYSPGPTDTQYF.